This T cell receptor (beta chain) appears in the sequencing data of a study of HIV-infected patients and healthy controls. This clonotype was observed many times. Its antigen remains unidentified. 500 ng RNA was reverse transcribed with alpha and beta constant-region primers. Separate chain-specific third strand synthesis with multiplexing indices produced the alpha and beta libraries. TCRdb redid the calling of the 5' RACE reads with MiXCR, one entry per CDR3 protein. The sample holds approximately 9,300 distinct CDR3 sequences, over 9.5% seen once. Findings and caveats of the study: HIV-infected repertoires had significantly higher mean Gini indices than controls, possibly reflecting oligoclonality.

V shed 0 bases and J shed 7 bases, with 13 bases lying between them. CDR3 length: 15 amino acids. Germline V CDR1 and CDR2: SGHKS, YYEKEE (reference sequence). Whole blood was used without fractionation, so all unsorted peripheral T cells were included. V usage is TRBV5-5 and J usage is TRBJ1-4, with D unresolved. Sequencing was performed on blood, taken before antiretroviral therapy. The receptor comes from an adult with HIV infection. CDR3 DNA: TGTGCCAGCAGCTTGGTGGGCCGGCGGGCTGAAAAACTGTTTTTT. Encoded protein: CASSLVGRRAEKLFF.